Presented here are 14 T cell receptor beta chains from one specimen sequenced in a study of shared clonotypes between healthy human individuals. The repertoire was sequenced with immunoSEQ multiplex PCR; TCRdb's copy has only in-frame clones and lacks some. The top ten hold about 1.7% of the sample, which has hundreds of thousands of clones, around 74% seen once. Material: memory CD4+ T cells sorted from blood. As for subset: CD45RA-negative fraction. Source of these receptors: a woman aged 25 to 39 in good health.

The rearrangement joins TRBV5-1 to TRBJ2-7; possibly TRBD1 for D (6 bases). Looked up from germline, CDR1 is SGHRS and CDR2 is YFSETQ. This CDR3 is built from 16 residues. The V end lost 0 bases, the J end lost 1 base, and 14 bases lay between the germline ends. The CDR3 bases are TGCGCCAGCAGCTTGGAGGGGGTTCATGGGTCCTACGAGCAGTACTTC. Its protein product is CASSLEGVHGSYEQYF.

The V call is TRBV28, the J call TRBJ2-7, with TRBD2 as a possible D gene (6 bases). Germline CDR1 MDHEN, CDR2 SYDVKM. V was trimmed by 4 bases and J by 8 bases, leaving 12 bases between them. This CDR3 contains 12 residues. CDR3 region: CASSSGVPKQYF. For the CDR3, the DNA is TGTGCCAGCAGTTCGGGAGTTCCGAAGCAGTACTTC.

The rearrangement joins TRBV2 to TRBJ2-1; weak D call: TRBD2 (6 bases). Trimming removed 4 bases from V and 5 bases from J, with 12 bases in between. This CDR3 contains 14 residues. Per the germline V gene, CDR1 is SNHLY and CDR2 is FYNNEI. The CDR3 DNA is TGTGCCAGCAGTGTACGGGAGCTTCACAATGAGCAGTTCTTC. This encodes CASSVRELHNEQFF.

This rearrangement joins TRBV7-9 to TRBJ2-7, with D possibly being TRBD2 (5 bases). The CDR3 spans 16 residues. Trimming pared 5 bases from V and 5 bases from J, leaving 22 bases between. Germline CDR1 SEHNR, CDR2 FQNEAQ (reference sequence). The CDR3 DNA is TGTGCCAGCAGCACTTTACCCCCAAACGGGAAGGACGAGCAGTACTTC. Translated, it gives CASSTLPPNGKDEQYF.

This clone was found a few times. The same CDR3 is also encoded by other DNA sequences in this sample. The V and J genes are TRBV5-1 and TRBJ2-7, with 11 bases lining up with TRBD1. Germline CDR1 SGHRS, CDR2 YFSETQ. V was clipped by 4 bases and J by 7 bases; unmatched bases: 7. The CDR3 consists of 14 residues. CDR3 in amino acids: CASSPGQGAWEQYF. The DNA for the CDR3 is TGCGCCAGCAGCCCAGGACAGGGGGCATGGGAGCAGTACTTC.

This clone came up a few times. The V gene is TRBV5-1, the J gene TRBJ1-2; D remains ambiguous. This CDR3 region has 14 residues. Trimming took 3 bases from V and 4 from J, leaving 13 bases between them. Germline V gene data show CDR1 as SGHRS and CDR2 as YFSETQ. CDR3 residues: CASSSLRAFYGYTF. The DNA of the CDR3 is TGCGCCAGCAGCTCGCTTCGGGCCTTCTATGGCTACACCTTC.

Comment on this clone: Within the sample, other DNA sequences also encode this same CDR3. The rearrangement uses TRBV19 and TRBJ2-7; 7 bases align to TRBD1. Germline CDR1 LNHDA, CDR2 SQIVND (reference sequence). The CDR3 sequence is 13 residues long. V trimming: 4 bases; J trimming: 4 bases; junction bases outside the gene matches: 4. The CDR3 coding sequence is TGTGCCAGTAGTAGGACAGGAGGTTACGAGCAGTACTTC. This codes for CASSRTGGYEQYF.

CDR3 protein: CASTIGCQIAAYEQYF. In DNA form, the CDR3 reads TGTGCCAGCACGATAGGATGCCAGATCGCCGCCTACGAGCAGTACTTC. The rearrangement joins TRBV27 to TRBJ2-7; D gene uncertain. This CDR3 is built from 16 residues. The germline V and J ends were trimmed by 7 bases and 2 bases, with 21 bases remaining between them. Germline V gene lookup returns CDR1 MNHEY and CDR2 SMNVEV (reference sequence).

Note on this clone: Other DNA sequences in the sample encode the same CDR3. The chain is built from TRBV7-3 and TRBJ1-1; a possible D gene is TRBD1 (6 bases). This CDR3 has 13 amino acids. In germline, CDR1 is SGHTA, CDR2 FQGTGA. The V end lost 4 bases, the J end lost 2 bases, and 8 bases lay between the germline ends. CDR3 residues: CASSSTGNTEAFF. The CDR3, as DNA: TGTGCCAGCAGCTCGACAGGAAACACTGAAGCTTTCTTT.

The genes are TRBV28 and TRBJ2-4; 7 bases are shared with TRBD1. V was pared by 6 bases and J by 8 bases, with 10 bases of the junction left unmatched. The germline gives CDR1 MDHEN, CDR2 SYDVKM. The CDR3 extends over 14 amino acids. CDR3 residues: CASRGQTGRDIQYF. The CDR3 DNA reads TGTGCCAGCAGGGGTCAGACAGGGCGCGACATTCAGTACTTC.

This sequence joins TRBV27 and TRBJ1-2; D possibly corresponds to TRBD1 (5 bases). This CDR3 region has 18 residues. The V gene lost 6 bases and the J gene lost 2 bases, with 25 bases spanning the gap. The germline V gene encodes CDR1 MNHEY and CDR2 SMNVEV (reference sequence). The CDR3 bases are TGTGCCAGCAGCCGCTGGGACTCCTCAACCAGTAAGAACTATGGCTACACCTTC. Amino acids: CASSRWDSSTSKNYGYTF.

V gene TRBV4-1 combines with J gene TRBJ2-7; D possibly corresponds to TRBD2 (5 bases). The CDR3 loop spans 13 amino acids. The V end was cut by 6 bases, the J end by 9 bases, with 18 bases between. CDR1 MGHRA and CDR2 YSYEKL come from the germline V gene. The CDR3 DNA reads TGCGCCAGCAGTCATGCTGTGAGGGCAGGGCAGTACTTC. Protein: CASSHAVRAGQYF.

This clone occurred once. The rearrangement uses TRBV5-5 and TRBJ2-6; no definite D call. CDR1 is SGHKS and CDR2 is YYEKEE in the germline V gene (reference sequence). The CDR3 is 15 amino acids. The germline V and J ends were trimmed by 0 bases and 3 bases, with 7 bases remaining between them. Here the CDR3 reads CASSLEGYGANVLTF. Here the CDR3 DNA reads TGTGCCAGCAGCTTGGAAGGGTATGGGGCCAACGTCCTGACTTTC.

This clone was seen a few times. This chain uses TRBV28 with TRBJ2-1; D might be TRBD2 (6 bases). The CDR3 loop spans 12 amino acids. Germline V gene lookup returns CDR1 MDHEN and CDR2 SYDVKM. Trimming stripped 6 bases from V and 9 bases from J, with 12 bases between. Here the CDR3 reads CASRLRLGEQFF. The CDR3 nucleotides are TGTGCCAGCAGGTTGAGACTAGGTGAGCAGTTCTTC.